The source of this T cell receptor beta chain is a study of control samples from healthy donors and cancer patients. Germline values: CDR1 SGHDT, CDR2 YYEEEE. The CDR3 sequence is 16 residues long. Germline trimming cut 4 bases from V and 0 bases from J; bases unmatched to any gene: 8. Method: immunoSEQ multiplex PCR; TCRdb's copy keeps in-frame clones and lacks some. The sample has about 190,000 clones; the top ten hold approximately 2.2%. Sequencing was carried out using blood. The chain carries TRBV5-6 and TRBJ2-7; 9 positions agree with TRBD1. The TCR sequence derives from a woman under 40 in good health. This chain's CDR3 is CASSIGTGKFSYEQYF. The CDR3 region has the DNA TGTGCCAGCAGCATTGGGACAGGGAAATTCTCCTACGAGCAGTACTTC.